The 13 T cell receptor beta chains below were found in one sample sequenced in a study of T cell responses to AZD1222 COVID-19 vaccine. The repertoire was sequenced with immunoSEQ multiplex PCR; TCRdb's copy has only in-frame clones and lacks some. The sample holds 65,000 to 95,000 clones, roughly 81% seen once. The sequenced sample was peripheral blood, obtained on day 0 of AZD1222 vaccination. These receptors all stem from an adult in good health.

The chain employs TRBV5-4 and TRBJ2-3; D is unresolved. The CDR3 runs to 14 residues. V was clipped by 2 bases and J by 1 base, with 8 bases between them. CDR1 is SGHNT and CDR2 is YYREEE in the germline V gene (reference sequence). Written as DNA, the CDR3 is TGTGCCAGCAGCTTCGCAGCCCGCACAGATACGCAGTATTTT. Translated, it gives CASSFAARTDTQYF. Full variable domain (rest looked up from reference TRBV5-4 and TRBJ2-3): ETGVTQSPTHLIKTRGQQVTLRCSSQSGHNTVSWYQQALGQGPQFIFQYYREEENGRGNFPPRFSGLQFPNYSSELNVNALELDDSALYLCASSFAARTDTQYFGPGTRLTVL.

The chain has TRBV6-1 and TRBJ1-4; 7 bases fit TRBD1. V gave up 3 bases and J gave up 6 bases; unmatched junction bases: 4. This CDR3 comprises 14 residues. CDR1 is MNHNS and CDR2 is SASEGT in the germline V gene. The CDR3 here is CASSETGRDEKLFF. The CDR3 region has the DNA TGTGCCAGCAGTGAGACAGGGAGGGATGAAAAACTGTTTTTT.

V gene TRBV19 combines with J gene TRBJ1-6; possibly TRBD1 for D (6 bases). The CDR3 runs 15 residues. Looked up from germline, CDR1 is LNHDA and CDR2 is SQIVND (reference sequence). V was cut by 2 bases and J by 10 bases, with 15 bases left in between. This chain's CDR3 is CASSISPQGYSPLHF. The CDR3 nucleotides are TGTGCCAGTAGTATATCTCCACAGGGCTACTCACCCCTCCACTTT.

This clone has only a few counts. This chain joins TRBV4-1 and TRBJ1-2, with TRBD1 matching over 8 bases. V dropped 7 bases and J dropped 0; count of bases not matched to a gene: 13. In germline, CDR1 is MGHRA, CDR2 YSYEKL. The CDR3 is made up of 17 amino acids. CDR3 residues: CASTPRTGFFANYGYTF. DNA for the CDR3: TGCGCCAGCACCCCCCGGACAGGGTTTTTCGCTAACTATGGCTACACCTTC.

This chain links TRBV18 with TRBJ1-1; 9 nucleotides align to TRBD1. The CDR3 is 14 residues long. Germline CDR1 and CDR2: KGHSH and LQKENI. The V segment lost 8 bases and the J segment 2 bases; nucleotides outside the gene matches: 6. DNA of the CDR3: TGTGCCAGCACTAGGACAGGGGACAACACTGAAGCTTTCTTT. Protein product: CASTRTGDNTEAFF.

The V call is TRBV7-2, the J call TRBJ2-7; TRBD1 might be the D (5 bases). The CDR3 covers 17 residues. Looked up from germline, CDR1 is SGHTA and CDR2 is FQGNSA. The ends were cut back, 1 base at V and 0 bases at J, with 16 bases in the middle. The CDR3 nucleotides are TGTGCCAGCAGCTTAGTTTCGGGCAGGGCAAGCTCCTACGAGCAGTACTTC. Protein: CASSLVSGRASSYEQYF.

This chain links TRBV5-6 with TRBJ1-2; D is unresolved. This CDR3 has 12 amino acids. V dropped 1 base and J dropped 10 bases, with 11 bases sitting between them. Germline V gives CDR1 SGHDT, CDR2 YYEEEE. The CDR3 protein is CASSLSGNDYTF. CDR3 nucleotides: TGTGCCAGCAGCTTGTCCGGGAACGACTACACCTTC. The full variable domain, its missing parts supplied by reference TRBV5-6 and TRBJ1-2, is DAGVTQSPTHLIKTRGQQVTLRCSPKSGHDTVSWYQQALGQGPQFIFQYYEEEERQRGNFPDRFSGHQFPNYSSELNVNALLLGDSALYLCASSLSGNDYTFGSGTRLTVV.

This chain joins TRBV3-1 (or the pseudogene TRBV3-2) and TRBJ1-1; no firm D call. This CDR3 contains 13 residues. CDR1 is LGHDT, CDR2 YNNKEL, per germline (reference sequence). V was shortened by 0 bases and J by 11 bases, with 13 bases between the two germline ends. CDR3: CASSQDRGRDAFF. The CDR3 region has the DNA TGTGCCAGCAGCCAAGATCGAGGAAGGGATGCTTTCTTT.

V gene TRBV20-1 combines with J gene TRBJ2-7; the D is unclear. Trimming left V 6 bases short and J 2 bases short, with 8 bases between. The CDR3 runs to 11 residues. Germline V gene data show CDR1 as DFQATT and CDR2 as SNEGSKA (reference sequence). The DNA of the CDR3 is TGCAGTGCGAATCTAGCCTACGAGCAGTACTTC. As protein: CSANLAYEQYF.

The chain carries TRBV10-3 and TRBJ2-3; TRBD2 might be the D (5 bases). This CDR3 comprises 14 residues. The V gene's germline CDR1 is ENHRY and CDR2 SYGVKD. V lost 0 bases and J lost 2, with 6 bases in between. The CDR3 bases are TGTGCCATCAGTGAGTCGGAGGACACAGATACGCAGTATTTT. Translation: CAISESEDTDTQYF.

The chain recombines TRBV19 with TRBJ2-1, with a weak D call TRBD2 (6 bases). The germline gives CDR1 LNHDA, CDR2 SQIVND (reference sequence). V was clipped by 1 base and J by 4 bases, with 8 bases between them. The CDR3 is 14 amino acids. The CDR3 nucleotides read TGTGCCAGTAGTATAGTCGGGGGTTACAATGAGCAGTTCTTC. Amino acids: CASSIVGGYNEQFF.

CDR3 residues: CASSKDRAWETQYF. CDR3 nucleotides: TGTGCCAGTAGTAAGGACAGGGCATGGGAGACCCAGTACTTC. This rearrangement joins TRBV19 to TRBJ2-5, with 8 positions matching TRBD1. V trimming: 4 bases; J trimming: 5 bases; junction bases outside the gene matches: 6. This CDR3 comprises 14 residues. Germline values: CDR1 LNHDA, CDR2 SQIVND (reference sequence).

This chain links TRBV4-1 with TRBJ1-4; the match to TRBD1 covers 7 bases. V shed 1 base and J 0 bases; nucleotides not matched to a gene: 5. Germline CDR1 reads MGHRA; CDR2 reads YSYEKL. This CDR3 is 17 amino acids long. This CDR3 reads CASSQAPGTATNEKLFF. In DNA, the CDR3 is TGCGCCAGCAGCCAAGCTCCCGGGACAGCAACTAATGAAAAACTGTTTTTT.